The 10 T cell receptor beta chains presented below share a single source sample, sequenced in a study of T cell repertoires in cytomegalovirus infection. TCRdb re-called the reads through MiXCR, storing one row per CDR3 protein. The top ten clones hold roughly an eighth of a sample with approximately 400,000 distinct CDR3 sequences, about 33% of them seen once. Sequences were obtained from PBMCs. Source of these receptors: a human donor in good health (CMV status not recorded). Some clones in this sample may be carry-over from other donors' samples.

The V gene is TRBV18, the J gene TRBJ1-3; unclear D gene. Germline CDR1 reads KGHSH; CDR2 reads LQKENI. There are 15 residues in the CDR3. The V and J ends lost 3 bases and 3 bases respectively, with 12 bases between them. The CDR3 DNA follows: TGTGCCAGCTCACCTAACCCGACGAGTGGAAACACCATATATTTT. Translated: CASSPNPTSGNTIYF.

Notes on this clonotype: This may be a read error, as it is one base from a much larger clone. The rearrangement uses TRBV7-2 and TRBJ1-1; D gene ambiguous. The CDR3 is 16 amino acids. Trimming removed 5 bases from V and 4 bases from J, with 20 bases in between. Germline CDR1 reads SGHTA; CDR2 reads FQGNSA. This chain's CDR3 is CASSLQNARVITEAFF. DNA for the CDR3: TGTGCCAGCAGCCTCCAAAACGCCCGGGTCATCACTGAAGCTTTCTTT.

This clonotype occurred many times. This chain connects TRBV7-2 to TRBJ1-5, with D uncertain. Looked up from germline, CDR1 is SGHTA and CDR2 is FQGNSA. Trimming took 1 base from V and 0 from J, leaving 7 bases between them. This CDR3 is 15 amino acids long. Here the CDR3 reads CASSLDVYSNQPQHF. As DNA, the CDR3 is TGTGCCAGCAGCTTAGACGTTTATAGCAATCAGCCCCAGCATTTT.

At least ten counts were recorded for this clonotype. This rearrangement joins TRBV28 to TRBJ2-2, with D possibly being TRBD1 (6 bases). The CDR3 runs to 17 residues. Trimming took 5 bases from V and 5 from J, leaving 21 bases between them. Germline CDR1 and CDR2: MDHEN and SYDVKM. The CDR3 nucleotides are TGTGCCAGCAGTCTAAACCCAAACAGGGCGCGGACCGGGGAGCTGTTTTTT. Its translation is CASSLNPNRARTGELFF. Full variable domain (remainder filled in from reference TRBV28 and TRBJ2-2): DVKVTQSSRYLVKRTGEKVFLECVQDMDHENMFWYRQDPGLGLRLIYFSYDVKMKEKGDIPEGYSVSREKKERFSLILESASTNQTSMYLCASSLNPNRARTGELFFGEGSRLTVL.

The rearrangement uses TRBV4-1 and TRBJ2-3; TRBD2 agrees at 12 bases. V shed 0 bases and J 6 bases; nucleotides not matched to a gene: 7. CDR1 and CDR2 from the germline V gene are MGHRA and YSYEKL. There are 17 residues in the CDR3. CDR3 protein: CASSQEVGLAGGDTQYF. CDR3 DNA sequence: TGCGCCAGCAGCCAAGAGGTGGGACTAGCGGGTGGGGATACGCAGTATTTT.

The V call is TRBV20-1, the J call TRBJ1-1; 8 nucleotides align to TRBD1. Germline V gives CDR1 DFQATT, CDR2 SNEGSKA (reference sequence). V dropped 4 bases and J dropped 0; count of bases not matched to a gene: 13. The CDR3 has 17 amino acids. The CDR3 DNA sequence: TGCAGTGCTAAAGAGACAGGGGCTCACTTTATGAACACTGAAGCTTTCTTT. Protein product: CSAKETGAHFMNTEAFF.

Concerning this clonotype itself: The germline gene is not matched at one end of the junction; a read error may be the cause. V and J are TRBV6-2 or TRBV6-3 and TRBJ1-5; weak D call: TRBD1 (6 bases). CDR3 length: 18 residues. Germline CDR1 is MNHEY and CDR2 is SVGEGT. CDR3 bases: TGTTCCAGCAGTAAACATTACCCCGCCGACAGGTCCAATCAGCCCCAGCATTTT. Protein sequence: CSSSKHYPADRSNQPQHF.

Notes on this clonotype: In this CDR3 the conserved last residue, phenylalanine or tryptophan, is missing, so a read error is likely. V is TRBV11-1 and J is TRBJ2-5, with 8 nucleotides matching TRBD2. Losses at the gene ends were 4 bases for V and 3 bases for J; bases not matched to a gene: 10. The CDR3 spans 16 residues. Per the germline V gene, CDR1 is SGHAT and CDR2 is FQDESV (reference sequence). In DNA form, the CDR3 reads TGTGCCAGCAGCTGGGGTGTTGGAGCGGGGGAAGAGACCCAGTACTTA. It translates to CASSWGVGAGEETQYL.

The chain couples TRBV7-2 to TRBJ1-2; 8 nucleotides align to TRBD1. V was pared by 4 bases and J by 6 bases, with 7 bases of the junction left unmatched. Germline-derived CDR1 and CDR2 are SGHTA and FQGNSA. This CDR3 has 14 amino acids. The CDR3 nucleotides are TGTGCCAGCAGCTCTGGACAGGGCTGGGATGGCTACACCTTC. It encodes CASSSGQGWDGYTF.

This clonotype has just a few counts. Here the CDR3 reads CASRPGGAANYGYTF. The CDR3 DNA reads TGTGCCAGCAGGCCTGGAGGGGCGGCTAACTATGGCTACACCTTC. The rearrangement joins TRBV27 to TRBJ1-2; D perhaps matches TRBD1 (5 bases). Germline V CDR1 and CDR2: MNHEY, SMNVEV (reference sequence). V dropped 6 bases and J dropped 0 bases, with 14 bases sitting between them. The CDR3 length is 15 residues.